This TCR beta chain was sequenced for a study of cytomegalovirus exposure and HLA in healthy donors. 13 Jbeta primers and 60 Vbeta primers were used for the PCR. TCRdb's copy holds only in-frame clones and misses some; the assay was immunoSEQ multiplex PCR. The sample shows some 190,000 clones, about 9% of them seen only once. J was trimmed by 0 bases and V by 3 bases; bases with no gene match: 6. This CDR3 has 17 amino acids. Germline CDR1 is KGHSH and CDR2 is LQKENI. This chain links TRBV18 with TRBJ1-4; 8 bases align to TRBD1. This TCR came from a woman aged 25 to 39 in good health and CMV-seropositive. Sample: PBMCs. The DNA of the CDR3 is TGTGCCAGCTCACCTACAGGGGGGGCCGCAACTAATGAAAAACTGTTTTTT. Residues: CASSPTGGAATNEKLFF.